This is a list of T cell receptor beta chains from one sample in a study of control samples from healthy donors and cancer patients. Data came from immunoSEQ multiplex PCR; TCRdb stores just in-frame clones and leaves some out. The sample has 150,000 to 200,000 clones; approximately 92% are singletons. Material: blood. Receptors were obtained from a man aged 25 to 45 in good health. Each CDR3 is given with its conserved first and last residue. The order of the fields is clone size, CDR3 length, D gene, V gene, J gene, CDR3 protein, CDR3 DNA. A D gene is named only where the DNA matches it firmly. Size tells how often a clone was seen (once, few, many) or the class of an expanded clone, and some rows leave it out.

>.|15|.|TRBV11-2|TRBJ2-5
CASRRTGAQGKTQYF
TGTGCCAGCAGACGTACGGGGGCCCAGGGAAAGACCCAGTACTTC
>.|16|TRBD1|TRBV6-2/TRBV6-3|TRBJ1-5
CASSYLWTGGNQPQHF
TGTGCCAGCAGTTACCTCTGGACAGGGGGGAATCAGCCCCAGCATTTT
>.|14|.|TRBV7-7|TRBJ1-5
CASSLAPGGQPQHF
TGTGCCAGCAGCTTAGCTCCCGGCGGACAGCCCCAGCATTTT
>.|13|.|TRBV6-6|TRBJ1-6
CASRRDTNSPLHF
TGTGCCAGCAGAAGAGACACTAATTCACCCCTCCACTTT
>.|17|.|TRBV4-2|TRBJ1-2
CASSQVFLRDPDYGYTF
TGTGCCAGCAGCCAAGTCTTCCTCCGGGACCCAGACTATGGCTACACCTTC
>.|12|.|TRBV12-3/TRBV12-4|TRBJ2-7
CASSQVPYEQYF
TGTGCCAGCAGCCAAGTTCCCTACGAGCAGTACTTC
>.|12|.|TRBV29-1|TRBJ2-2
CSVVGGPGELFF
TGCAGCGTGGTCGGAGGTCCCGGGGAGCTGTTTTTT
>once|14|TRBD1|TRBV4-2|TRBJ2-7
CASSQGQGAYEQYF
TGTGCCAGCAGCCAAGGGCAGGGGGCTTACGAGCAGTACTTC
>.|14|.|TRBV24-1|TRBJ2-1
CATSNHEAGNEQFF
TGTGCCACCTCAAACCACGAGGCAGGCAATGAGCAGTTCTTC
>.|17|TRBD2|TRBV18|TRBJ2-1
CASSPPLAGHGTGEQFF
TGTGCCAGCTCACCACCCCTAGCGGGCCATGGGACCGGTGAGCAGTTCTTC
>few|17|TRBD2|TRBV11-2|TRBJ2-7
CASSSLPGLAGGHEQYF
TGTGCCAGCAGCTCCCTCCCCGGCCTAGCGGGAGGACACGAGCAGTACTTC
>once|16|.|TRBV3-1/TRBV3-2|TRBJ2-2
CASSQATGSNTGELFF
TGTGCCAGCAGCCAAGCCACCGGGAGTAACACCGGGGAGCTGTTTTTT
>.|14|.|TRBV5-1|TRBJ1-4
CASSLNPLIEKLFF
TGCGCCAGCAGCTTAAACCCGTTGATCGAAAAACTGTTTTTT
>.|15|.|TRBV24-1|TRBJ2-3
CATGTTSPSGDTQYF
TGTGCCACCGGAACGACTAGTCCGTCGGGAGATACGCAGTATTTT
>once|15|TRBD1|TRBV2|TRBJ1-2
CASRAGAGTGHGYTF
TGTGCCAGCAGAGCCGGCGCTGGGACAGGGCACGGCTACACCTTC
>.|15|.|TRBV6-5|TRBJ1-1
CASSTRMGVNTEAFF
TGTGCCAGCAGTACCCGTATGGGAGTAAACACTGAAGCTTTCTTT
>.|15|.|TRBV11-3|TRBJ2-1
CASSDRTVTYNEQFF
TGTGCCAGCAGCGACCGGACAGTCACCTACAATGAGCAGTTCTTC